A single TCR beta chain is shown here with its context. The antigen remains unidentified. The data are from a study of cytomegalovirus exposure and HLA in healthy donors. Broader study findings: Later analysis associated a missense DCLRE1C variant with TCR beta V- and J-gene trimming.

Primers for the PCR totalled 60 Vbeta and 13 Jbeta. Sequencing was performed with immunoSEQ multiplex PCR; in TCRdb, only in-frame clones are kept and a portion is missing. The data hold about 170,000 clones, with approximately 71% observed a single time. This CDR3 spans 13 amino acids. Germline CDR1 is SQVTM and CDR2 is ANQGSEA. With 7 bases removed from V and 0 bases from J, the gap between germline ends came to 13 bases. This receptor was identified in a woman aged 18-29 years in good health and CMV-seropositive. Sequencing was performed on PBMCs. The chain joins TRBV29-1 to TRBJ2-7; a possible D gene is TRBD1 (6 bases). The CDR3 protein is CSALSGVSYEQYF. The CDR3 DNA reads as TGCAGCGCCCTATCAGGGGTCTCCTACGAGCAGTACTTC.